What follows are 4 T cell receptor beta chains derived from one specimen sequenced in a study of Ad26.COV2.S vaccination and SARS-CoV-2 variants. The repertoire was sequenced with immunoSEQ multiplex PCR; TCRdb's copy has only in-frame clones and lacks some. In the table there are about 350,000 clones, about 87% of which are singletons. Noted treatment: roughly 18 received Ad26.COV2.S at low or high dose, single or two shots; 5 received placebo; per-sample allocation not given. The investigators took samples on day 63 after the first vaccine or placebo injection. The input for sequencing was peripheral blood, taken in a trial of Ad26.COV2.S vaccine versus placebo. Receptor source: a person between 18 and 60 years old who received the Ad26.COV2.S COVID-19 vaccine or a placebo.

J is TRBJ2-7 and V is TRBV6-5, with 8 bases identical to TRBD1. The germline V gene encodes CDR1 MNHEY and CDR2 SVGAGI. This CDR3 has 15 amino acids. The junction had 5 bases not matched to a gene; V was cut back by 2 bases and J by 2 bases. CDR3 bases: TGTGCCAGCAGTTACAGACAGGGGAGGACCTACGAGCAGTACTTC. It yields the protein CASSYRQGRTYEQYF.

The V call is TRBV4-1, the J call TRBJ2-1; TRBD2 aligns across 8 bases. V shed 0 bases and J 1 base; nucleotides not matched to a gene: 11. CDR3 length equals 19 residues. Germline V CDR1 and CDR2: MGHRA, YSYEKL. The CDR3 protein is CASSQDTPGGAGSYNEQFF. The CDR3 DNA sequence: TGCGCCAGCAGCCAAGATACCCCCGGGGGGGCCGGATCCTACAATGAGCAGTTCTTC.

J is TRBJ2-5 and V is TRBV19; D gene uncertain. Per the germline V gene, CDR1 is LNHDA and CDR2 is SQIVND (reference sequence). The CDR3 is 14 residues long. Trimming cost V 4 bases and J 3 bases, with 12 bases left between them. CDR3 nucleotides: TGTGCCAGTAGTAAGGATAACAGAAAAGAGACCCAGTACTTC. This translates into CASSKDNRKETQYF. Combining the CDR3 with reference TRBV19 and TRBJ2-5 gives the whole variable domain DGGITQSPKYLFRKEGQNVTLSCEQNLNHDAMYWYRQDPGQGLRLIYYSQIVNDFQKGDIAEGYSVSREKKESFPLTVTSAQKNPTAFYLCASSKDNRKETQYFGPGTRLLVL.

The genes are TRBV7-8 and TRBJ1-1; D not resolved. The CDR3 loop spans 14 amino acids. Germline V gene data show CDR1 as SGHVS and CDR2 as FQNEAQ. With 5 bases removed from V and 1 base from J, the gap between germline ends came to 11 bases. CDR3 protein: CASSLEAGNTEAFF. For the CDR3, the DNA is TGTGCCAGCAGCCTAGAGGCGGGGAACACTGAAGCTTTCTTT.